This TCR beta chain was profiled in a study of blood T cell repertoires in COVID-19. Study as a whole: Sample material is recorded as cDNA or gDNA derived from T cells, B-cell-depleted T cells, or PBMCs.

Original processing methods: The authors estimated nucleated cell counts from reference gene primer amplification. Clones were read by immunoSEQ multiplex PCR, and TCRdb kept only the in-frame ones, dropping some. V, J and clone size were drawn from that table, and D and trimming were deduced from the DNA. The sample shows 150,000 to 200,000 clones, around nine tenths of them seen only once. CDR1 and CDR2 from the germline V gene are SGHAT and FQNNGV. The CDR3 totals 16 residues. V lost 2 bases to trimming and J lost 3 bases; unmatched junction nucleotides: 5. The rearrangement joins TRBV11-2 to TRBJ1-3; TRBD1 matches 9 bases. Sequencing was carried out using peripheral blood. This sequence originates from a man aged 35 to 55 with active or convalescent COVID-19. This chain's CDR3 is CASSLTDRGFGNTIYF. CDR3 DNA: TGTGCCAGCAGCTTAACGGACAGGGGATTTGGAAACACCATATATTTT.